The 20 T cell receptor beta chains listed next were all sequenced from one sample in a study of cytomegalovirus exposure and HLA in healthy donors. Profiled with immunoSEQ multiplex PCR; TCRdb holds only in-frame clones, not every one. The top ten hold roughly 0.66% of the sample, which has about 110,000 clones, approximately 94% seen once. Sequenced sample: PBMCs. The receptor source for this set is a woman younger than 30 in good health and CMV-seronegative.

This rearrangement joins TRBV5-5 to TRBJ2-5; 9 bases map to TRBD1. The CDR3 extends over 15 amino acids. Germline CDR1 SGHKS, CDR2 YYEKEE (reference sequence). The V gene end was trimmed by 4 bases and the J gene end by 3 bases; junction bases not matched to a gene: 7. The CDR3 nucleotides read TGTGCCAGCAGCGGACAGGGACAGGGTAAAGAGACCCAGTACTTC. Translation: CASSGQGQGKETQYF.

CDR3 region: CSVGLDSAYEQYF. CDR3 bases: TGCAGCGTTGGGTTGGACTCAGCCTACGAGCAGTACTTC. The rearrangement joins TRBV29-1 to TRBJ2-7; TRBD2 might be the D (5 bases). The germline V and J ends were trimmed by 4 bases and 2 bases, with 12 bases remaining between them. The CDR3 is 13 residues long. Germline-derived CDR1 and CDR2 are SQVTM and ANQGSEA.

This chain uses TRBV7-6 with TRBJ2-3; D possibly corresponds to TRBD2 (5 bases). Germline V CDR1 and CDR2: SGHVS, FNYEAQ. Trimming took off 5 bases at V and 1 base at J, with 19 bases between the two ends. This CDR3 is 17 amino acids long. In DNA, the CDR3 is TGTGCCAGCAGCCCTAGTTTACCTAGCTATGGCACAGATACGCAGTATTTT. The encoded protein is CASSPSLPSYGTDTQYF.

V gene TRBV10-3 combines with J gene TRBJ2-3, with 14 bases identical to TRBD2. The germline gives CDR1 ENHRY, CDR2 SYGVKD. The CDR3 length is 20 residues. J lost 6 bases, V lost 0 bases, and 14 bases had no gene match. CDR3 nucleotides: TGTGCCATCAGTGAGTCGCTAATACCGGGACTAGCGGGGGCTCCGGATACGCAGTATTTT. Amino acids: CAISESLIPGLAGAPDTQYF.

The CDR3 coding sequence is TGTGCCAGCAGTGTTGGGCGGGGGGGCCTCGGGGAGCTGTTTTTT. It encodes CASSVGRGGLGELFF. This chain uses TRBV2 with TRBJ2-2; 9 bases fit TRBD2. The V gene's germline CDR1 is SNHLY and CDR2 FYNNEI. The CDR3 consists of 15 residues. V lost 4 bases and J lost 7; bases outside the gene matches: 7.

The chain recombines TRBV5-1 with TRBJ2-1, with 7 nucleotides matching TRBD2. Germline V lookup: CDR1 SGHRS, CDR2 YFSETQ. V gave up 3 bases and J gave up 5 bases; unmatched junction bases: 5. The CDR3 extends over 14 amino acids. As DNA, the CDR3 is TGCGCCAGCAGCTCGGCGGGGGTAAACAATGAGCAGTTCTTC. Encoded protein: CASSSAGVNNEQFF.

The CDR3 DNA reads TGTGCCAGCAGCGGAGAGGTGGAGGATAACTATGGCTACACCTTC. Protein: CASSGEVEDNYGYTF. The genes are TRBV11-3 and TRBJ1-2; D gene unclear. CDR1 and CDR2 (germline): SGHNT, YENEEA. V shed 5 bases and J shed 1 base, with 14 bases lying between them. The CDR3 extends over 15 amino acids.

CDR3 region: CASSSARGTDTQYF. The CDR3 DNA sequence: TGTGCCAGCAGCTCAGCTAGAGGCACAGATACGCAGTATTTT. The V gene is TRBV27, the J gene TRBJ2-3; no clear D gene. The germline V gene has CDR1 MNHEY and CDR2 SMNVEV (reference sequence). This CDR3 contains 14 residues. The V and J ends lost 6 bases and 1 base respectively, with 11 bases between them.

CDR3 bases: TGTGCCAGCAGCGCGTCCGGGACTAGCCGGCTCGAGCAGTACTTC. The encoded protein is CASSASGTSRLEQYF. This rearrangement joins TRBV9 to TRBJ2-7; 9 nucleotides agree with TRBD2. With 3 bases clipped from V and 6 bases from J, the junction kept 10 bases outside the gene matches. The CDR3 is made up of 15 amino acids. Germline CDR1 and CDR2: SGDLS and YYNGEE. The variable domain in full, with the rest retrieved from reference TRBV9 and TRBJ2-7, is DSGVTQTPKHLITATGQRVTLRCSPRSGDLSVYWYQQSLDQGLQFLIQYYNGEERAKGNILERFSAQQFPDLHSELNLSSLELGDSALYFCASSASGTSRLEQYFGPGTRLTVT.

Details on this clone: The sample contains more than one DNA sequence encoding this CDR3. This chain joins TRBV5-1 and TRBJ2-7; perhaps TRBD2 as D (6 bases). The CDR3 totals 14 residues. V lost 2 bases and J lost 1, with 10 bases in between. Germline CDR1 and CDR2: SGHRS and YFSETQ. CDR3 DNA sequence: TGCGCCAGCAGCTTAGCCGGGGGTTCCTACGAGCAGTACTTC. It yields the protein CASSLAGGSYEQYF.

The V gene is TRBV6-5, the J gene TRBJ1-6, with D unclear. The CDR3 sequence is 14 residues long. Trimming stripped 6 bases from V and 7 bases from J, with 13 bases between. From germline, CDR1 is MNHEY and CDR2 SVGAGI. The CDR3: CASRTTPQNSPLHF. CDR3 nucleotides: TGTGCCAGCAGAACCACCCCCCAGAATTCACCCCTCCACTTT.

The chain links TRBV11-2 to TRBJ2-1; 14 bases fit TRBD2. CDR3 length: 16 residues. Trimming cost V 5 bases and J 7 bases; bases outside gene matches: 7. The germline V gene has CDR1 SGHAT and CDR2 FQNNGV. The CDR3: CASSRRTSGGFNEQFF. The CDR3 nucleotides read TGTGCCAGCAGCAGGAGGACTAGCGGGGGGTTTAATGAGCAGTTCTTC.

The chain carries TRBV27 and TRBJ1-6, with D perhaps TRBD1 (6 bases). The CDR3 sequence is 16 residues long. From germline, CDR1 is MNHEY and CDR2 SMNVEV (reference sequence). Trimming stripped 5 bases from V and 1 base from J, with 12 bases between. The CDR3 DNA follows: TGTGCCAGCAGTATGACAGGATCTTCCTATAATTCACCCCTCCACTTT. Encoded protein: CASSMTGSSYNSPLHF.

The genes are TRBV9 and TRBJ1-2, with 8 nucleotides matching TRBD1. V shed 3 bases and J 5 bases; nucleotides not matched to a gene: 12. This CDR3 comprises 16 residues. Looked up from germline, CDR1 is SGDLS and CDR2 is YYNGEE. The CDR3 reads CASSGQGQAWWYGYTF. CDR3 in DNA: TGTGCCAGCAGCGGGCAGGGACAGGCGTGGTGGTATGGCTACACCTTC.

The rearrangement joins TRBV4-1 to TRBJ1-1; D gene ambiguous. V lost 6 bases to trimming and J lost 4 bases, with 21 bases between them. The germline V gene has CDR1 MGHRA and CDR2 YSYEKL. The CDR3 is made up of 16 amino acids. CDR3 DNA sequence: TGCGCCAGCAGAGGGCCGCTCTCAGAGGGTTTCACTGAAGCTTTCTTT. Translated, it gives CASRGPLSEGFTEAFF.

A single count supports this clone. J is TRBJ1-1 and V is TRBV7-6; maybe TRBD1 (5 bases). V lost 5 bases to trimming and J lost 2 bases, with 24 bases between them. The CDR3 covers 18 residues. CDR1 SGHVS and CDR2 FNYEAQ come from the germline V gene. The DNA for the CDR3 is TGTGCCAGCAGCAATAGGGGCGGATGGACGGCAAGAAACACTGAAGCTTTCTTT. It encodes CASSNRGGWTARNTEAFF.

The chain couples TRBV19 to TRBJ2-5; 7 positions match TRBD2. The CDR3 has 16 amino acids. Germline CDR1 LNHDA, CDR2 SQIVND (reference sequence). V dropped 10 bases and J dropped 2; count of bases not matched to a gene: 16. The CDR3: CATVTLDWRGQETQYF. Written as DNA, the CDR3 is TGTGCCACCGTGACTCTAGATTGGCGGGGGCAAGAGACCCAGTACTTC. The full variable domain, in which reference TRBV19 and TRBJ2-5 provide the parts outside the CDR3, is DGGITQSPKYLFRKEGQNVTLSCEQNLNHDAMYWYRQDPGQGLRLIYYSQIVNDFQKGDIAEGYSVSREKKESFPLTVTSAQKNPTAFYLCATVTLDWRGQETQYFGPGTRLLVL.

This chain joins TRBV29-1 and TRBJ2-1, with no clear D. The ends were cut back, 4 bases at V and 3 bases at J, with 7 bases in the middle. This CDR3 contains 12 residues. Germline assignment: CDR1 SQVTM and CDR2 ANQGSEA. For the CDR3, the DNA is TGCAGCGTTGGGGCAGACTACAATGAGCAGTTCTTC. Translation gives CSVGADYNEQFF.

The V gene is TRBV6-5, the J gene TRBJ2-7; 9 nucleotides match TRBD1. Trimming cost V 0 bases and J 3 bases; bases outside gene matches: 6. Germline assignment: CDR1 MNHEY and CDR2 SVGAGI. The CDR3 is made up of 16 amino acids. The CDR3 sequence: CASSYSGQGADYEQYF. The CDR3 DNA reads as TGTGCCAGCAGTTACTCGGGACAGGGAGCGGACTACGAGCAGTACTTC.

This clone has only one observation. The genes are TRBV28 and TRBJ2-3; D ambiguous. The CDR3 is made up of 15 amino acids. Between the trimmed V and J ends, which lost 7 bases and 2 bases, there was a span of 16 bases. Germline CDR1 is MDHEN and CDR2 is SYDVKM. The CDR3 loop is CASTPPYVPTDTQYF. CDR3 nucleotide sequence: TGTGCCAGCACCCCCCCCTATGTACCCACAGATACGCAGTATTTT.